This T cell receptor (beta chain) originates from a study of shared clonotypes between healthy human individuals. Repertoires were generated with immunoSEQ multiplex PCR, while TCRdb's copy carries only in-frame clones and drops some. This sample carries roughly 640,000 clones, 74% of them seen once, and the ten largest clones take approximately 1.8%. Negatively enriched CD4+ T cells were divided by CD45RA into naive and memory. Study-level findings and limits: Sampling covered nothing but blood. Tissue TCR repertoires likely differ from those found in blood. Of the naive CD4 clonotypes, about 5.4% were shared across a few donors.

CDR3 length: 15 amino acids. V dropped 1 base and J dropped 6 bases, with 13 bases sitting between them. Looked up from germline, CDR1 is SGHDT and CDR2 is YYEEEE. Only one count was recorded for this clone. Its antigen is as yet unknown. Material: memory CD4+ T cells sorted from blood. Subset indicated: CD45RA-negative fraction. The chain joins TRBV5-6 to TRBJ1-4; D not certain. The clonotype comes from a woman in her twenties or thirties in good health. CDR3 protein: CASSLNDYTHEKLFF. CDR3 DNA: TGTGCCAGCAGCTTGAATGATTATACTCATGAAAAACTGTTTTTT.